What follows are 3 T cell receptor beta chains derived from one specimen sequenced in a study of monozygotic twins with inflammatory bowel disease. TCRdb reprocessed the 5' RACE reads and reports one entry per CDR3 protein, with no DNA. This listing includes about 300,000 distinct CDR3 sequences. The material sequenced was blood. The receptors stem from a human donor with ulcerative colitis or Crohn's disease, or a healthy co-twin of an affected twin (not recorded which).

The CDR3 is CSVGRLAGGSDTQYF. The chain is built from TRBV29-1 and TRBJ2-3; TCRdb's assignment of TRBD2 cannot be checked, as there is no DNA. The CDR3 loop spans 15 amino acids. CDR1 SQVTM and CDR2 ANQGSEA come from the germline V gene.

This rearrangement joins TRBV7-2 to TRBJ1-2; TCRdb calls TRBD1, which cannot be checked without DNA. Germline CDR1 reads SGHTA; CDR2 reads FQGNSA. The CDR3 is 12 amino acids. This CDR3 is CASSPTDRVYTF.

This sequence joins TRBV28 and TRBJ2-3; checking the TCRdb D call of TRBD1 is not possible without DNA. Germline V lookup: CDR1 MDHEN, CDR2 SYDVKM. This CDR3 region has 14 residues. CDR3 region: CASRLPLTADTQYF.